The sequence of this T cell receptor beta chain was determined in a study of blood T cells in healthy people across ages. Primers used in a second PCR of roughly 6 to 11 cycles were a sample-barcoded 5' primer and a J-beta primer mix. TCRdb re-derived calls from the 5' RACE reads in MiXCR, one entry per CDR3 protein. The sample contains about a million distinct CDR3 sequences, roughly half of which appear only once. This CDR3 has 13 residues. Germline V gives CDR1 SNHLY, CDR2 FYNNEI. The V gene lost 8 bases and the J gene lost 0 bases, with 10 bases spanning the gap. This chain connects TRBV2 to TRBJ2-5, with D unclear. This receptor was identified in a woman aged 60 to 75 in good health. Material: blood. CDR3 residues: CASGVPHQETQYF. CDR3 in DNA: TGTGCCAGCGGTGTCCCCCACCAAGAGACCCAGTACTTC.